Detailed here is one TCR beta chain. Its matching antigen is unknown. Both 60 Vbeta primers and 13 Jbeta primers went into the PCR. TCRdb's table, derived via immunoSEQ multiplex PCR, lists solely in-frame clones and lacks some. The sample contains 150,000 to 200,000 clones, about nine tenths of which appear only once. The record originates from a study of cytomegalovirus exposure and HLA in healthy donors. This CDR3 spans 13 amino acids. The V and J ends lost 7 bases and 5 bases respectively, with 12 bases between them. Germline V CDR1 and CDR2: SNHLY, FYNNEI. Broader study findings: Across all donors, roughly uniform sequencing depth was an assumption of the presence/absence analyses. Among immune exposure information, only CMV serostatus was available. Under 20,000 TCR beta sequences were associated with HLA alleles at 0.05 false discovery rate in a later analysis. One cluster of highly shared sequence variants probably arose as a sequencing artifact.

The clonotype was recovered from a boy aged 2 to 10 in good health and CMV-seronegative. The sample consisted of PBMCs. V is TRBV2 and J is TRBJ2-1; weak D call: TRBD1 (5 bases). Here the CDR3 reads CASKSRANNEQFF. The DNA of the CDR3 is TGTGCCAGCAAAAGCAGGGCTAACAATGAGCAGTTCTTC.